Sequencing of this T cell receptor (beta chain) was carried out in a study of shared clonotypes between healthy human individuals. Sequenced by immunoSEQ multiplex PCR; TCRdb stores in-frame clones only, minus some. The sample comprises under 850,000 clones, around 77% of which are singletons, and about 1.8% rests with the top ten. This clone has only a few counts. Germline V lookup: CDR1 WNHNN, CDR2 SYGVQD (reference sequence). Trimming cost V 0 bases and J 6 bases, with 6 bases left between them. The length of the CDR3 is 13 residues. A CD45RA+ naive subset and a CD45RA-negative memory subset were split from CD4+ cells.

The receptor's source is a woman aged 30 to 39 in good health. Sequenced: memory CD4+ T cells sorted from blood. Noted subset: CD45RA-negative fraction. The rearrangement uses TRBV10-1 and TRBJ2-4; D remains ambiguous. As DNA, the CDR3 is TGCGCCAGCAGTGAGTCATTGGGAAACATTCAGTACTTC. Translation: CASSESLGNIQYF.